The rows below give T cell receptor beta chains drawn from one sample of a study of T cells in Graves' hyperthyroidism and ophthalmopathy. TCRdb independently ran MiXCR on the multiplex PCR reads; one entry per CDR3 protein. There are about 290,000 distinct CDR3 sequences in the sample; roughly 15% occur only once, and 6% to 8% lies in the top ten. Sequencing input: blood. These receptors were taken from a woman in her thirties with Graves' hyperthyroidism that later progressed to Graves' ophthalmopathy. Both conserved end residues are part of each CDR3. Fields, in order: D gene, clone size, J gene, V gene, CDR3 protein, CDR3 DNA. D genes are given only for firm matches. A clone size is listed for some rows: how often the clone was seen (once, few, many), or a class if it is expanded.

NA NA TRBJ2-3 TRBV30 CAWSPIPTDTQYF TGTGCCTGGAGTCCTATCCCAACGGATACGCAGTATTTT
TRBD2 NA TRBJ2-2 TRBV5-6 CASSLGLADTGELFF TGTGCCAGCAGTCTAGGACTAGCGGACACCGGGGAGCTGTTTTTT
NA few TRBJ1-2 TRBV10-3 CAISVSENYGYTF TGTGCCATCAGTGTCTCAGAGAACTATGGCTACACCTTC
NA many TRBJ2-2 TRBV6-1 CASSYVATNTGELFF TGTGCCAGCAGTTATGTAGCAACGAACACCGGGGAGCTGTTTTTT
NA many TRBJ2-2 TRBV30 CAWNPYPLGTGELFF TGTGCCTGGAACCCCTACCCCCTTGGCACCGGGGAGCTGTTTTTT
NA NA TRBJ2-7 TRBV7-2 CASSSQEGLYKQYF TGTGCCAGCAGCTCCCAGGAGGGTCTCTACAAGCAGTACTTC
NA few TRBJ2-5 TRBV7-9 CASSSAEGAGETQYF TGTGCCAGCAGCTCAGCGGAGGGGGCTGGGGAGACCCAGTACTTC
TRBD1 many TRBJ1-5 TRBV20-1 CSARDRTGHQPQHF TGCAGTGCTAGAGATCGGACAGGTCATCAGCCCCAGCATTTT
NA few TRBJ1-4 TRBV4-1 CASSHILATNEKLFF TGCGCCAGCAGCCATATCCTCGCAACTAATGAAAAACTGTTTTTT
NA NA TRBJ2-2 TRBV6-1 CASRSFPPRDGELFF TGTGCCAGCAGGTCCTTCCCCCCACGCGACGGGGAGCTGTTTTTT
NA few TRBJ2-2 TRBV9 CASSVGIPNTGELFF TGTGCCAGCAGCGTAGGAATACCTAACACCGGGGAGCTGTTTTTT
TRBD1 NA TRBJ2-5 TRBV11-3 CASSKRGLETQYF TGTGCCAGCAGTAAAAGGGGGCTAGAGACCCAGTACTTC
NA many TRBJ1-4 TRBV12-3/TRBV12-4 CASSFNGEKLFF TGTGCCAGCAGTTTTAATGGTGAAAAACTGTTTTTT
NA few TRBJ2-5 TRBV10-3 CATPGPFQETQYF TGTGCCACCCCGGGACCCTTCCAAGAGACCCAGTACTTC
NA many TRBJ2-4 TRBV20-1 CSAWTVALNIQYF TGCAGTGCCTGGACTGTGGCCCTAAACATTCAGTACTTC
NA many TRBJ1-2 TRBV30 CATQGKTAPGYGYTF TGTGCCACCCAAGGGAAGACAGCACCGGGGTATGGCTACACCTTC
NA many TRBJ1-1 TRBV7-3 CASSPTGNTEAFF TGTGCCAGCAGTCCTACAGGGAACACTGAAGCTTTCTTT
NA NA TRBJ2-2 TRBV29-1 CSVRLRGLQANTGELFF TGCAGCGTTAGACTTCGGGGACTCCAAGCGAACACCGGGGAGCTGTTTTTT
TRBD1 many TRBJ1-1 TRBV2 CASSVAGTGLEAFF TGTGCCAGCAGCGTTGCCGGGACAGGGCTTGAAGCTTTCTTT
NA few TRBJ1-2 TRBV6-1 CASVRDTSTRGGYTF TGTGCCAGCGTCCGGGACACCTCTACCCGGGGTGGCTACACCTTC
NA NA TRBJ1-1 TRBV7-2 CASSLILENTEVFF TGTGCCAGCAGCTTAATTTTGGAGAACACTGAAGTTTTCTTT
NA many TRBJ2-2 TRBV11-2 CASSFGTNRRYGELFF TGTGCCAGCAGCTTCGGGACCAACCGAAGATATGGGGAGCTGTTTTTT
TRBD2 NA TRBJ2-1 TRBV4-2 CASSQVSGRFAPSNEQFF TGTGCCAGCAGCCAAGTAAGCGGGAGATTTGCCCCGAGCAATGAGCAGTTCTTC